A single sample is the source of the 5 T cell receptor beta chains below, sequenced in a study of identical twins. TCRdb independently ran MiXCR on the 5' RACE reads; one entry per CDR3 protein. The sample gives about 480,000 distinct CDR3 sequences, 13% to 15% of which show up once; about 0.54% is in the top ten. These data are also associated with another study on yellow fever vaccine responses in identical twins.

Source material: CD4+ T cells sorted from blood. These receptors came from a woman younger than 35 in good health.

The chain couples TRBV7-2 to TRBJ2-5; D possibly matches TRBD1 or TRBD2 (6 bases each). The CDR3 covers 16 residues. Germline CDR1 SGHTA, CDR2 FQGNSA. Trimming left V 1 base short and J 5 bases short, with 17 bases between. For the CDR3, the DNA is TGTGCCAGCAGCTTAGGCCCCGGGACGGGGGCCGAGACCCAGTACTTC. Amino acids: CASSLGPGTGAETQYF.

The rearrangement joins TRBV5-1 to TRBJ2-3; the D is unclear. The CDR3 runs to 13 residues. Trimming stripped 0 bases from V and 10 bases from J, with 12 bases between. Per the germline V gene, CDR1 is SGHRS and CDR2 is YFSETQ. CDR3 DNA sequence: TGCGCCAGCAGCTTGGGCTCCCCTGACGCGCAGTATTTT. Translation gives CASSLGSPDAQYF.

This clonotype has a handful of counts. CDR3 protein: CASSLATMRNTGELFF. For the CDR3, the DNA is TGTGCCAGCAGCTTAGCCACAATGCGTAACACCGGGGAGCTGTTTTTT. V and J are TRBV7-2 and TRBJ2-2, with D unclear. This CDR3 spans 16 amino acids. V lost 0 bases and J 2 bases, leaving 10 bases between the germline ends. CDR1 SGHTA and CDR2 FQGNSA come from the germline V gene.

A few counts support this clonotype. The gene calls are TRBV20-1 and TRBJ2-4; 10 nucleotides agree with TRBD1. J gave up 4 bases and V 5 bases, and 5 bases lay outside the gene matches. The CDR3 is 14 residues long. Germline CDR1 is DFQATT and CDR2 is SNEGSKA (reference sequence). This CDR3 is CSAPEGQGKNIQYF. The CDR3 DNA reads TGCAGTGCTCCGGAGGGACAGGGGAAAAACATTCAGTACTTC.

The chain uses TRBV5-1 and TRBJ2-1, with 10 bases fitting TRBD1. There are 15 residues in the CDR3. The V and J ends lost 7 bases and 9 bases, in that order; junction bases with no gene match: 13. Germline V lookup: CDR1 SGHRS, CDR2 YFSETQ. In nucleotides, the CDR3 is TGCGCCAGCCGCTCGACCGGGACAGGGGTTGGTGAGCAGTTCTTC. Its translation: CASRSTGTGVGEQFF. Drawing the rest from reference TRBV5-1 and TRBJ2-1, the complete variable domain is KAGVTQTPRYLIKTRGQQVTLSCSPISGHRSVSWYQQTPGQGLQFLFEYFSETQRNKGNFPGRFSGRQFSNSRSEMNVSTLELGDSALYLCASRSTGTGVGEQFFGPGTRLTVL.